A few counts support the clone carrying this TCR beta chain. During its preparation, the TCRbeta library received unique molecular identifiers. TCRdb analysed the PCR reads with MiXCR anew, one entry per CDR3 protein. This sample has about 340,000 distinct CDR3 sequences, with about a tenth found just once. The germline V gene has CDR1 LGHDT and CDR2 YNNKEL (reference sequence). The CDR3 sequence is 13 residues long. Trimming pared 0 bases from V and 6 bases from J, leaving 8 bases between. The data derive from a study of T-cell reconstitution after alpha-beta-depleted transplantation in children. The chain carries TRBV3-1 and TRBJ1-2; D gene ambiguous. This sample comprised PBMCs from the stem cell graft donor, obtained from the stem cell graft. The receptor's source is a human donor who donated a stem cell graft to a child with acute lymphoblastic leukemia. The CDR3 region is CASSQERSHGYTF. Here the CDR3 DNA reads TGTGCCAGCAGCCAAGAACGGTCGCATGGCTACACCTTC.